The 28 T cell receptor beta chains reported below all come from one sample, sequenced in a study of blood T cell repertoires in COVID-19. The repertoire was sequenced with immunoSEQ multiplex PCR; TCRdb's copy has only in-frame clones and lacks some. The table lists about 360,000 clones, approximately 86% of them singletons. Sample: peripheral blood. The receptors stem from a woman in her sixties or seventies with COVID-19, enrolled during active disease.

This chain joins TRBV5-4 and TRBJ2-1; 8 nucleotides agree with TRBD2. Unmatched junction bases numbered 14, after V lost 4 bases and J lost 8 bases. CDR3 length: 16 residues. In germline, CDR1 is SGHNT, CDR2 YYREEE (reference sequence). The CDR3 DNA reads TGTGCCAGCAGCGTTTCGCCGGGACTAGGCGGGGATGAGCAGTTCTTC. Its translation is CASSVSPGLGGDEQFF. The variable domain in full, completed from reference TRBV5-4 and TRBJ2-1, reads ETGVTQSPTHLIKTRGQQVTLRCSSQSGHNTVSWYQQALGQGPQFIFQYYREEENGRGNFPPRFSGLQFPNYSSELNVNALELDDSALYLCASSVSPGLGGDEQFFGPGTRLTVL.

The genes are TRBV30 and TRBJ1-2; D unresolved. V was shortened by 0 bases and J by 8 bases, with 7 bases between the two germline ends. Germline V lookup: CDR1 GTSNPN, CDR2 SVGIG (reference sequence). CDR3 length: 11 amino acids. This CDR3 reads CAWSVILGYTF. In DNA form, the CDR3 reads TGTGCCTGGAGTGTTATTTTAGGCTACACCTTC.

The CDR3 DNA reads TGTGCCAGTAGCGCGGGACGCCTCGAGCAGTACTTC. Residues: CASSAGRLEQYF. The genes are TRBV19 and TRBJ2-7, with a possible D match to TRBD2 (6 bases). This CDR3 has 12 residues. CDR1 and CDR2 (germline): LNHDA, SQIVND (reference sequence). V was pared by 6 bases and J by 6 bases, with 12 bases between.

V gene TRBV15 combines with J gene TRBJ1-5, with D unresolved. This CDR3 has 13 residues. Trimming cost V 7 bases and J 11 bases, with 18 bases left between them. The V gene's germline CDR1 is LNHNV and CDR2 YYDKDF (reference sequence). CDR3 bases: TGTGCCACCATGGGAGGCGGCTCGGCGTCCCAGCATTTT. Encoded protein: CATMGGGSASQHF.

The J gene is TRBJ2-7, the V gene TRBV13; 9 bases are a match to TRBD2. The germline gives CDR1 PRHDT, CDR2 FYEKMQ (reference sequence). V dropped 0 bases and J dropped 3; count of bases not matched to a gene: 6. The CDR3 sequence is 16 residues long. CDR3 nucleotide sequence: TGTGCCAGCAGCTTAGGGGTAGCGGGGGCCCACTACGAGCAGTACTTC. Translation gives CASSLGVAGAHYEQYF.

The chain is built from TRBV5-4 and TRBJ2-3; D is unresolved. Looked up from germline, CDR1 is SGHNT and CDR2 is YYREEE (reference sequence). The CDR3 length is 12 residues. Between the trimmed V and J ends, which lost 5 bases and 0 bases, there was a span of 4 bases. The DNA of the CDR3 is TGTGCCAGCAGTACTAGCACAGATACGCAGTATTTT. This gives the protein CASSTSTDTQYF.

The chain combines TRBV7-9 with TRBJ2-6, with D tentatively TRBD1 (6 bases). There are 15 residues in the CDR3. Trimming took off 8 bases at V and 2 bases at J, with 13 bases between the two ends. Looked up from germline, CDR1 is SEHNR and CDR2 is FQNEAQ (reference sequence). The CDR3 loop reads CASAVQGAGANVLTF. The CDR3 DNA follows: TGTGCCAGCGCCGTACAGGGTGCTGGGGCCAACGTCCTGACTTTC.

The chain has TRBV5-4 and TRBJ2-5, with 8 bases aligning to TRBD1. There are 15 residues in the CDR3. Germline lookup yields CDR1 SGHNT and CDR2 YYREEE (reference sequence). The J segment lost 1 base and the V segment lost 5 bases, leaving 7 bases of the junction unmatched. The chain's CDR3 is CASRPTGAFQETQYF. The CDR3 nucleotides read TGTGCCAGCAGACCGACAGGGGCCTTCCAAGAGACCCAGTACTTC.

The genes are TRBV7-9 and TRBJ2-2, with D tentatively TRBD1 (6 bases). CDR1 SEHNR and CDR2 FQNEAQ come from the germline V gene (reference sequence). The ends were cut back, 5 bases at V and 6 bases at J, with 10 bases in the middle. CDR3 length: 13 amino acids. The CDR3 DNA is TGTGCCAGCAGCGCGACAGGCGCCGGGGAGCTGTTTTTT. This translates into CASSATGAGELFF.

This chain joins TRBV7-9 and TRBJ2-3; the match to TRBD2 covers 9 bases. Trimming cost V 7 bases and J 2 bases; bases outside gene matches: 13. Germline V CDR1 and CDR2: SEHNR, FQNEAQ (reference sequence). The CDR3 loop spans 17 amino acids. The CDR3 bases are TGTGCCAGCACCCCTGCGCGGGCGGGGGGGAACACAGATACGCAGTATTTT. This translates into CASTPARAGGNTDTQYF.

The chain carries TRBV19 and TRBJ1-1; D is undetermined. Deletions cut 8 bases from V and 6 bases from J, with 22 bases between. Germline CDR1 reads LNHDA; CDR2 reads SQIVND (reference sequence). The CDR3 is 15 amino acids. The DNA for the CDR3 is TGTGCCAGTGCCCCTGGGAGACAAGTAAGGGCTGAAGCTTTCTTT. It specifies CASAPGRQVRAEAFF.

This clone was seen repeatedly, ten times or more. The V call is TRBV4-3, the J call TRBJ1-4; D unresolved. CDR1 is LGHNA, CDR2 YSLEER, per germline. The CDR3 extends over 13 amino acids. V lost 4 bases, J lost 8 bases, and 11 bases lay in between. This chain's CDR3 is CASSPPAAEKLFF. CDR3 in DNA: TGCGCCAGCAGCCCCCCCGCGGCGGAAAAACTGTTTTTT.

This clone has only a few counts. This chain joins TRBV4-1 and TRBJ1-2, with TRBD1 identical over 9 bases. The CDR3 contains 18 residues. The germline V gene has CDR1 MGHRA and CDR2 YSYEKL. The V and J ends lost 0 bases and 4 bases, in that order; junction bases with no gene match: 12. The CDR3 bases are TGCGCCAGCAGCCAAGATCCTAAACAGGGGGCATCATTCTATGGCTACACCTTC. Translation gives CASSQDPKQGASFYGYTF.

This clone was counted a few times. The rearrangement uses TRBV10-3 and TRBJ1-2; 8 bases line up with TRBD1. Trimming removed 7 bases from V and 3 bases from J; junction bases left unmatched: 4. The CDR3 extends over 13 amino acids. Germline V gene lookup returns CDR1 ENHRY and CDR2 SYGVKD. In DNA, the CDR3 is TGTGCCATCACTCTGACAGGGGACTATGGCTACACCTTC. This gives the protein CAITLTGDYGYTF.

The chain carries TRBV19 and TRBJ1-5; the match to TRBD1 covers 7 bases. V lost 8 bases to trimming and J lost 7 bases; unmatched junction nucleotides: 8. The V gene's germline CDR1 is LNHDA and CDR2 SQIVND (reference sequence). The CDR3 runs to 13 residues. The CDR3 here is CASGQGVRQPQHF. CDR3 DNA: TGTGCCAGTGGGCAGGGGGTCCGGCAGCCCCAGCATTTT.

The chain uses TRBV5-1 and TRBJ2-5; D is ambiguous. V was pared by 0 bases and J by 4 bases, with 13 bases between. The CDR3 length is 15 residues. Germline assignment: CDR1 SGHRS and CDR2 YFSETQ. The chain's CDR3 is CASSLGVVNGETQYF. The CDR3 DNA reads as TGCGCCAGCAGCTTGGGCGTCGTCAATGGAGAGACCCAGTACTTC.

The V and J genes are TRBV9 and TRBJ1-4; TRBD1 is a possible D gene (6 bases). From germline, CDR1 is SGDLS and CDR2 YYNGEE. Trimming stripped 3 bases from V and 8 bases from J, with 20 bases between. The CDR3 covers 16 residues. The CDR3 coding sequence is TGTGCCAGCAGCGGTTCCTTCCGGGGGGCTAGCGAAAAACTGTTTTTT. Amino acid sequence: CASSGSFRGASEKLFF. Variable domain in full (rest from reference TRBV9 and TRBJ1-4): DSGVTQTPKHLITATGQRVTLRCSPRSGDLSVYWYQQSLDQGLQFLIQYYNGEERAKGNILERFSAQQFPDLHSELNLSSLELGDSALYFCASSGSFRGASEKLFFGSGTQLSVL.

The chain couples TRBV20-1 to TRBJ1-2; 7 nucleotides line up with TRBD1. In germline, CDR1 is DFQATT, CDR2 SNEGSKA (reference sequence). The CDR3 runs 13 residues. The V gene end was trimmed by 3 bases and the J gene end by 4 bases; junction bases not matched to a gene: 5. The CDR3 is CSASRQGLYGYTF. The CDR3 bases are TGCAGTGCTAGTCGACAGGGCCTCTATGGCTACACCTTC.

The chain employs TRBV7-8 and TRBJ2-3; 11 nucleotides line up with TRBD1. V dropped 1 base and J dropped 1; count of bases not matched to a gene: 1. The germline V gene encodes CDR1 SGHVS and CDR2 FQNEAQ. The CDR3 spans 16 residues. The CDR3 reads CASSLGTGGGTDTQYF. CDR3 DNA: TGTGCCAGCAGCTTAGGGACAGGGGGCGGCACAGATACGCAGTATTTT.

The chain recombines TRBV7-9 with TRBJ1-2; 9 nucleotides match TRBD1. The CDR3 is 13 amino acids. J was trimmed by 6 bases and V by 5 bases; bases with no gene match: 4. Per germline, CDR1 SEHNR and CDR2 FQNEAQ (reference sequence). The CDR3: CASSLGTGNGYTF. As DNA, the CDR3 is TGTGCCAGCAGCCTCGGGACAGGGAATGGCTACACCTTC.

In this sample, this clone turned up once. The V and J genes are TRBV7-3 and TRBJ2-5; TRBD2 matches at 10 bases. The V and J ends lost 3 bases and 2 bases, in that order; junction bases with no gene match: 6. Germline values: CDR1 SGHTA, CDR2 FQGTGA. This CDR3 region has 16 residues. DNA of the CDR3: TGTGCCAGCAGCTTGAATAGCGGGGGGTTACAAGAGACCCAGTACTTC. It is translated as CASSLNSGGLQETQYF.

This chain connects TRBV5-1 to TRBJ2-1; 8 nucleotides line up with TRBD2. V was pared by 4 bases and J by 5 bases, with 14 bases of the junction left unmatched. The germline V gene encodes CDR1 SGHRS and CDR2 YFSETQ. The CDR3 is made up of 17 amino acids. The CDR3 DNA follows: TGCGCCAGCAGCAAGACAGCGGGGGCTTCTTCAGACAATGAGCAGTTCTTC. This codes for CASSKTAGASSDNEQFF.

The rearrangement uses TRBV11-2 and TRBJ1-2; 8 bases agree with TRBD1. Germline CDR1 SGHAT, CDR2 FQNNGV. V lost 3 bases to trimming and J lost 7 bases; unmatched junction nucleotides: 7. This CDR3 is built from 14 residues. This chain's CDR3 is CASSFLDRVRGYTF. The CDR3 bases are TGTGCCAGCAGCTTCCTGGACAGGGTTCGTGGCTACACCTTC.

CDR3 sequence: CASSLPGQGSNSPLHF. For the CDR3, the DNA is TGTGCCAGCAGCCTCCCGGGACAGGGGTCCAATTCACCCCTCCACTTT. This rearrangement joins TRBV2 to TRBJ1-6; 10 bases agree with TRBD1. The CDR3 loop spans 16 amino acids. V was clipped by 6 bases and J by 7 bases; unmatched bases: 9. The germline V gene has CDR1 SNHLY and CDR2 FYNNEI.

This chain links TRBV5-4 with TRBJ2-3, with 12 bases lining up with TRBD1. The CDR3 consists of 16 residues. Germline loops: CDR1 SGHNT, CDR2 YYREEE (reference sequence). After removal of 9 bases from V and 3 bases from J, the junction contained 11 bases not matched to a gene. As DNA, the CDR3 is TGTGCCACCGGGACAGGGGGCTCATCCCTTACAGATACGCAGTATTTT. Translating gives CATGTGGSSLTDTQYF.

The chain has TRBV11-3 and TRBJ2-5; 9 nucleotides align to TRBD2. Germline trimming cut 5 bases from V and 4 bases from J; bases unmatched to any gene: 8. The germline V gene encodes CDR1 SGHNT and CDR2 YENEEA. The CDR3 runs 15 residues. CDR3 residues: CASSRLPGLAETQYF. The CDR3 nucleotides are TGTGCCAGCAGCCGGTTACCGGGACTAGCAGAGACCCAGTACTTC. The full variable domain, its missing parts supplied by reference TRBV11-3 and TRBJ2-5, is EAGVVQSPRYKIIEKKQPVAFWCNPISGHNTLYWYLQNLGQGPELLIRYENEEAVDDSQLPKDRFSAERLKGVDSTLKIQPAELGDSAVYLCASSRLPGLAETQYFGPGTRLLVL.

The sample holds a few counts of this clone. The CDR3 DNA reads as TGTGCCAGCAGCTTTAGTCAACAGGGAACTGAAGCTTTCTTT. Translation gives CASSFSQQGTEAFF. The chain recombines TRBV7-9 with TRBJ1-1; D is possibly TRBD1 (6 bases). Trimming pared 3 bases from V and 5 bases from J, leaving 13 bases between. Per germline, CDR1 SEHNR and CDR2 FQNEAQ (reference sequence). The CDR3 covers 14 residues.

This chain links TRBV5-6 with TRBJ2-7, with TRBD1 matching over 8 bases. This CDR3 has 14 residues. Germline V gene sequence: CDR1 SGHDT, CDR2 YYEEEE. Trimming at V came to 0 bases and at J to 6 bases, leaving 5 bases not matched to a gene. CDR3 protein: CASSLVTGVGEQYF. The CDR3 region has the DNA TGTGCCAGCAGCTTGGTGACAGGGGTGGGCGAGCAGTACTTC.